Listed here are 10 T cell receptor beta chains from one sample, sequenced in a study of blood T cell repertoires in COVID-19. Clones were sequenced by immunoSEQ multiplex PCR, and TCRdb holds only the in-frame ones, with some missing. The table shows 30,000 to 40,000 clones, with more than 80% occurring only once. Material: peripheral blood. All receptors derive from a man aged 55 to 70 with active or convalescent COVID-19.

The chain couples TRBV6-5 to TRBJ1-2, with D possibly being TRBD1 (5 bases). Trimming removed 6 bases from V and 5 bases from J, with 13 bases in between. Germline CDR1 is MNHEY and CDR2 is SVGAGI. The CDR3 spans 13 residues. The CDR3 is CASSQPPGYGYTF. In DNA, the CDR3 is TGTGCCAGCAGCCAACCGCCAGGGTATGGCTACACCTTC.

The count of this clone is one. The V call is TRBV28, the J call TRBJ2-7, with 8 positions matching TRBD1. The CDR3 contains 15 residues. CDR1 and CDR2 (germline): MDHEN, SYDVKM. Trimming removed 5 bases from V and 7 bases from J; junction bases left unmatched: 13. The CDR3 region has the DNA TGTGCCAGCAGTACAACCGGGACAGGAGTCTGGGAGCAGTACGTC. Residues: CASSTTGTGVWEQYV.

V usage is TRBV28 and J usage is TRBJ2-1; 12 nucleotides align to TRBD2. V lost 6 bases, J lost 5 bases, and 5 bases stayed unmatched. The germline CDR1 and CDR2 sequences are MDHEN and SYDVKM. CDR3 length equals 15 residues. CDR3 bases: TGTGCCAGCAGCCCCTGGACTAGCGGGGACAATGAGCAGTTCTTC. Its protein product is CASSPWTSGDNEQFF.

The CDR3 coding sequence is TGTGCCAGCAGCGTAGAGCCCATTCCTCTCACCGGGGAGCTGTTTTTT. It yields the protein CASSVEPIPLTGELFF. The chain recombines TRBV9 with TRBJ2-2, with D unresolved. This CDR3 comprises 16 residues. Per germline, CDR1 SGDLS and CDR2 YYNGEE. The germline V and J ends were trimmed by 0 bases and 4 bases, with 13 bases remaining between them.

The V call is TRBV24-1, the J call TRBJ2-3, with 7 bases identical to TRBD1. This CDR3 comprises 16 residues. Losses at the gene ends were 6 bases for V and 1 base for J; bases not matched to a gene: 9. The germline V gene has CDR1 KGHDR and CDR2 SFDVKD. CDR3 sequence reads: CATSPAGTAGTDTQYF. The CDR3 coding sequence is TGTGCCACCAGTCCAGCCGGGACAGCAGGCACAGATACGCAGTATTTT.

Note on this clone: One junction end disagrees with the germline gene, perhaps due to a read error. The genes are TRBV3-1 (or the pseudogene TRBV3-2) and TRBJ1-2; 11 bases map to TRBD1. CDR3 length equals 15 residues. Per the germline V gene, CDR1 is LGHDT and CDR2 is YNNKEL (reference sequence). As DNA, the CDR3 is TGTGCCAGCAGGCAAGCGGGACAGGGGGTCTCTGGCTACACCTTC. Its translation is CASRQAGQGVSGYTF.

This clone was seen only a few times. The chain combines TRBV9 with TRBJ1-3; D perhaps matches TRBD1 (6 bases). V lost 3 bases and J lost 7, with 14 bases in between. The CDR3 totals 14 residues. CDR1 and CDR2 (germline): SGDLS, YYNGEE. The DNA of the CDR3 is TGTGCCAGCAGCGAATCGTGGCAGGGGAACACCATATATTTT. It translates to CASSESWQGNTIYF.

As DNA, the CDR3 is TGTGCCAGCAGTCGACCCGCGGGGAGGGCAAATGAAAAACTGTTTTTT. Protein product: CASSRPAGRANEKLFF. The gene calls are TRBV6-2 or TRBV6-3 and TRBJ1-4; unclear D gene. The V end was cut by 5 bases, the J end by 5 bases, with 18 bases between. Germline V gene lookup returns CDR1 MNHEY and CDR2 SVGEGT. The CDR3 consists of 16 residues.

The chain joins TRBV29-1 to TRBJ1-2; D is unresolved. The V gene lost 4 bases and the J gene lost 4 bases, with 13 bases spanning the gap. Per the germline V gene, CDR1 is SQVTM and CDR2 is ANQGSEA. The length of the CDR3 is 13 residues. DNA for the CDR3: TGCAGCGTTGGGTCGGTTCCTGGCTATGGCTACACCTTC. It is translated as CSVGSVPGYGYTF.

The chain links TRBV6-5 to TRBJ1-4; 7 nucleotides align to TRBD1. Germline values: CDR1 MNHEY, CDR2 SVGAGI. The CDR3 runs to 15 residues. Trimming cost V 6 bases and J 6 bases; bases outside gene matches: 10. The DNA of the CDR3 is TGTGCCAGCAGAAGCCTGACAGGGATTGATGAAAAACTGTTTTTT. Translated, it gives CASRSLTGIDEKLFF.